This record concerns one T cell receptor beta chain sequence. Antigen specificity is unknown. A junction end diverges from the germline sequence, so it may reflect a read error. 60 Vbeta and 13 Jbeta primers were used in PCR. TCRdb's copy holds only in-frame clones and misses some; the assay was immunoSEQ multiplex PCR. The repertoire includes about 170,000 clones, just over 70% of them detected once, and less than 2.5% sits in the top ten. This sample was taken from a study of cytomegalovirus exposure and HLA in healthy donors. On the study more broadly: Previous work identified roughly 110 million unique TCR beta sequences from 150 million to 200 million T cells. The Caucasian-associated ancestry cluster held roughly 78% of more than 350 genotyped donors. General study points: CMV serostatus was the sole immune exposure information available. When analyzed later, a missense DCLRE1C variant was found to be linked to TCR beta V- and J-gene trimming.

Germline values: CDR1 SEHNR, CDR2 FQNEAQ (reference sequence). The CDR3 totals 14 residues. The receptor's source is a human donor in good health. The chain employs TRBV7-9 and TRBJ2-4, with 10 bases identical to TRBD1. The specimen was PBMCs. The CDR3: CSSSPGQGINIQYF. The CDR3 DNA follows: TGTTCCAGCAGCCCGGGACAGGGGATAAACATTCAGTACTTC.